This T cell receptor beta chain was documented in a study of T cells in Graves' hyperthyroidism and ophthalmopathy. RNA transcripts served as the template for amplifying TCR beta CDR3 regions. A set of HTBI primers served as the primers for a first-round RT-PCR of the TCR CDR3. TCRdb re-analysed the multiplex PCR reads in MiXCR, keeping a single row per CDR3 protein. Of some 580,000 distinct CDR3 sequences in the sample, more than 15% were seen once. Germline assignment: CDR1 SGHVS and CDR2 FQNEAQ. V was pared by 5 bases and J by 4 bases, with 10 bases of the junction left unmatched. The CDR3 runs to 16 residues. Study results and caveats: Most expanded thyroid clonotypes above 0.001 recurred in blood. A 13 V-J model separated ophthalmopathy from stable hyperthyroidism.

In regard to this clonotype: Its antigen is still unknown.

Pregnant or lactating patients were excluded, as were those with uncontrolled infection or other autoimmune disease. This sequence was found in a woman between 35 and 50 years old with Graves' ophthalmopathy. The sample taken for sequencing was blood. The chain recombines TRBV7-8 with TRBJ1-3, with 8 bases identical to TRBD1. The CDR3 is CASSTQGAPGGNTIYF. CDR3 coding DNA: TGTGCCAGCAGCACCCAGGGGGCGCCGGGCGGAAACACCATATATTTT.